The source of this T cell receptor beta chain is a study of blood T cell repertoires in COVID-19. This CDR3 is built from 15 residues. V lost 4 bases and J lost 0, with 10 bases in between. Germline CDR1 MNHEY, CDR2 SMNVEV (reference sequence). Here immunoSEQ multiplex PCR was the method, and the copy in TCRdb shows in-frame clones only, minus some. Of a few hundred thousand clones listed, approximately 90% are singletons. Sample: PBMCs or T cells enriched from blood (not recorded which). The receptor was isolated from a man between 18 and 29 years old with acute COVID-19. The V and J genes are TRBV27 and TRBJ1-3; D remains unclear. This chain's CDR3 is CASSSSGYSGNTIYF. In nucleotides, the CDR3 is TGTGCCAGCAGTTCCTCGGGGTACTCTGGAAACACCATATATTTT.